A single TCR beta chain is shown here with its context. What it binds is unknown. Blood sampling was done at baseline, cycle 4 day 1, and cycle 7 day 1. This record belongs to a study of OX40 agonist ivuxolimab in advanced cancers. Study summary: An agonistic anti-OX40 (CD134) antibody, ivuxolimab, was used to treat the patients. Whole-study results and caveats: Both blood CD4+ and CD8+ T cells showed clonal growth by week 6 at 0.1 to 3.0 mg/kg.

Repertoires were generated with immunoSEQ multiplex PCR, while TCRdb's copy carries only in-frame clones and drops some. The table has some 100,000 clones, about 85% seen once. Germline CDR1 SEHNR, CDR2 FQNEAQ (reference sequence). V was pared by 1 base and J by 6 bases, with 20 bases between. The CDR3 contains 17 residues. This clonotype was sampled from an adult with an advanced solid tumor such as melanoma, head and neck, liver or kidney cancer. The chain is built from TRBV7-9 and TRBJ2-3; D is ambiguous. The sequenced sample was CD4+ or CD8+ T cells sorted from blood, obtained in a trial of the OX40 agonist ivuxolimab. CDR3 nucleotide sequence: TGTGCCAGCAGCTTAGTCCCACGCAGGCATAAAGGGGATACGCAGTATTTT. Translating it yields CASSLVPRRHKGDTQYF.